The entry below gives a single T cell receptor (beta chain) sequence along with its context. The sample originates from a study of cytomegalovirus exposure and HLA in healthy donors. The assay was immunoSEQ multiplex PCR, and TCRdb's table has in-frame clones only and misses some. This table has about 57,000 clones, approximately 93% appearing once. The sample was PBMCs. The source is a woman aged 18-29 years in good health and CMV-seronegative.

In DNA form, the CDR3 reads TGTGCCAGCAGCCAAGATTGGTCCAAAGCGGAATCCTCCTACAATGAGCAGTTCTTC. Protein sequence: CASSQDWSKAESSYNEQFF. The chain combines TRBV14 with TRBJ2-1, with D possibly TRBD2 on 5 matching bases. Between the trimmed V and J ends, which lost 0 bases and 0 bases, there was a span of 18 bases. This CDR3 has 19 residues. Per the germline V gene, CDR1 is SGHDN and CDR2 is FVKESK. The variable domain in full, completed from reference TRBV14 and TRBJ2-1, reads EAGVTQFPSHSVIEKGQTVTLRCDPISGHDNLYWYRRVMGKEIKFLLHFVKESKQDESGMPNNRFLAERTGGTYSTLKVQPAELEDSGVYFCASSQDWSKAESSYNEQFFGPGTRLTVL.